The TCR beta chain described here comes from a study of blood T cell repertoires in COVID-19. For the study at large: Material from acute and convalescent COVID-19 was sourced from the United States, Italy and Spain. From T cells, B-cell-depleted T cells, or PBMCs came the material, which was cDNA or gDNA.

Germline CDR1 is SGHRS and CDR2 is YFSETQ. Losses at the gene ends were 4 bases for V and 9 bases for J; bases not matched to a gene: 9. The CDR3 runs to 14 residues. Authors' processing steps: Amplifying reference gene primers gave estimates of nucleated cell counts. The method was immunoSEQ multiplex PCR; TCRdb's version includes in-frame clones alone and lacks a portion of them. That table is the source of V, J and clone size, and D and trimming were worked out from the DNA. The sample lists just under 60,000 clones; roughly 86% were seen once. The TCR originated in a human donor with active COVID-19. The donor label of this sample is uncertain. The source material was peripheral blood. The genes are TRBV5-1 and TRBJ2-4, with 8 bases that match TRBD1. CDR3: CASSLTGGEGIQYF. The CDR3 nucleotides read TGCGCCAGCAGCCTTACAGGGGGAGAGGGCATTCAGTACTTC.